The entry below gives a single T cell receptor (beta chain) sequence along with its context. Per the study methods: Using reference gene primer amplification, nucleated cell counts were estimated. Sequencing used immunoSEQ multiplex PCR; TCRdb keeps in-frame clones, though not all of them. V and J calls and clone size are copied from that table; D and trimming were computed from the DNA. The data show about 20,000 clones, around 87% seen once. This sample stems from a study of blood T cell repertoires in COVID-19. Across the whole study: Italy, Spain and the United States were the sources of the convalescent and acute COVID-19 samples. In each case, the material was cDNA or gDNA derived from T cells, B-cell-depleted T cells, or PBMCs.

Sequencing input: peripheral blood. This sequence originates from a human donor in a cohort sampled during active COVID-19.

The CDR3 DNA follows: TGTGCCAGCAGTTTATCGATTCAGAATCAGCCCCAGCATTTT. It specifies CASSLSIQNQPQHF. This sequence joins TRBV27 and TRBJ1-5, with D unclear. The V end was cut by 0 bases, the J end by 4 bases, with 7 bases between. Germline V CDR1 and CDR2: MNHEY, SMNVEV (reference sequence). The CDR3 loop spans 14 amino acids.